This T cell receptor (beta chain) derives from a study of cytomegalovirus exposure and HLA in healthy donors. Libraries were prepared by immunoSEQ multiplex PCR; TCRdb keeps only in-frame clonotypes and omits some of them. The data show about 220,000 clones, roughly 84% seen once. Germline V gives CDR1 GTSNPN, CDR2 SVGIG (reference sequence). The V and J ends lost 3 bases and 6 bases, in that order; junction bases with no gene match: 10. CDR3 length: 15 amino acids. Material: PBMCs. The V gene is TRBV30, the J gene TRBJ1-5; 8 bases are shared with TRBD1. This clonotype was sampled from a woman aged 30 to 39 in good health and CMV-seropositive. CDR3 sequence (DNA): TGTGCCTGGAGCCGTTATACAGGGGGGGGTCAGCCCCAGCATTTT. Amino acids: CAWSRYTGGGQPQHF. The complete variable domain, with remaining parts taken from reference TRBV30 and TRBJ1-5, reads SQTIHQWPATLVQPVGSPLSLECTVEGTSNPNLYWYRQAAGRGLQLLFYSVGIGQISSEVPQNLSASRPQDRQFILSSKKLLLSDSGFYLCAWSRYTGGGQPQHFGDGTRLSIL.